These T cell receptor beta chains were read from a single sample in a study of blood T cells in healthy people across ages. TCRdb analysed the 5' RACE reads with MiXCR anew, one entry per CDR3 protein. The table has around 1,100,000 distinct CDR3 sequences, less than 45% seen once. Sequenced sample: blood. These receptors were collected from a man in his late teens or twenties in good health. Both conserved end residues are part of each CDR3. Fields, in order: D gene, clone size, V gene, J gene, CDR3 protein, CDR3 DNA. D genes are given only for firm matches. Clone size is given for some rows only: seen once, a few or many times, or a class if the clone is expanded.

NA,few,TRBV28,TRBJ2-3,CASSLGQSGYTQYF,TGTGCCAGCAGTTTAGGGCAGAGCGGGTATACGCAGTATTTT
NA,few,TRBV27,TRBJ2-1,CASSLVPNSYNEQFF,TGTGCCAGCAGTTTAGTCCCCAACTCGTACAATGAGCAGTTCTTC
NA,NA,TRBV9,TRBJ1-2,CASSVDRASYGYTF,TGTGCCAGCAGCGTAGACAGGGCCTCTTATGGCTACACCTTC
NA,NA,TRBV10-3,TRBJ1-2,CAISERGANYGYTF,TGTGCCATCAGTGAAAGGGGAGCTAACTATGGCTACACCTTC
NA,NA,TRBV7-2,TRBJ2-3,CASAVSLGLVPTTDTQYF,TGTGCCAGCGCCGTAAGCTTAGGTCTAGTGCCGACCACAGATACGCAGTATTTT
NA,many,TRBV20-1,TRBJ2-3,CSAGPQQRDTQYF,TGCAGTGCTGGACCCCAGCAGAGAGATACGCAGTATTTT
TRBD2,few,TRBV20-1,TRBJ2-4,CSARDDRTSGLAKNIQYF,TGCAGTGCTAGAGATGATAGGACTAGCGGGCTAGCCAAAAACATTCAGTACTTC
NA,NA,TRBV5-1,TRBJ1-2,CASSFREIEDGYTF,TGCGCCAGCAGCTTCCGGGAGATTGAAGATGGCTACACCTTC
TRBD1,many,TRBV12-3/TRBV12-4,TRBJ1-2,CASSLDGTAYGYTF,TGTGCCAGCAGTTTGGACGGGACAGCCTATGGCTACACCTTC
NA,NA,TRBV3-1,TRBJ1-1,CASSYTGQKNTEAFF,TGTGCCAGCAGCTATACAGGGCAGAAGAACACTGAAGCTTTCTTT
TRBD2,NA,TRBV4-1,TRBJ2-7,CASSQAVGEGRSPYNEQYF,TGCGCCAGCAGCCAAGCGGTTGGGGAGGGAAGGTCTCCTTACAATGAGCAGTACTTC
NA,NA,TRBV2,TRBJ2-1,CASKRGQGAYNEQFF,TGTGCCAGCAAGAGGGGCCAGGGAGCCTACAATGAGCAGTTCTTC
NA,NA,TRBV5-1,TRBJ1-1,CASSLGDRSTEAFF,TGCGCCAGCAGCTTGGGAGACAGGTCAACTGAAGCTTTCTTT
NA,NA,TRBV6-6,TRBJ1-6,CASSYLGDISEGSPLHF,TGTGCCAGCAGTTACCTCGGGGACATCTCAGAGGGTTCACCCCTCCACTTT
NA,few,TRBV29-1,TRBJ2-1,CSVGDSEQFF,TGCAGCGTTGGCGACAGTGAGCAGTTCTTC
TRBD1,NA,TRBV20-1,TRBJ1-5,CSASGGGEDQPQHF,TGCAGTGCTAGTGGAGGGGGCGAGGATCAGCCCCAGCATTTT
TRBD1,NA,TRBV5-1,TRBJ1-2,CASSFSTGANRGGYTF,TGCGCCAGCAGCTTTTCGACAGGGGCCAATCGTGGTGGCTACACCTTC
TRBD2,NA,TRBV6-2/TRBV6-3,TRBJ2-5,CASTQSGEQYQETQYF,TGTGCCAGCACCCAGAGCGGGGAGCAGTACCAAGAGACCCAGTACTTC
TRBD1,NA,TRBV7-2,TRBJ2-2,CASSSYRGFTGELFF,TGTGCCAGCAGCTCTTACAGGGGTTTCACCGGGGAGCTGTTTTTT
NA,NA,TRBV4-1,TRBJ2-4,CASSQPTGRTKNIQYF,TGCGCCAGCAGCCAACCAACCGGGAGAACCAAAAACATTCAGTACTTC
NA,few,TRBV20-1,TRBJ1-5,CSARDPGNSNQPQHF,TGCAGTGCTAGAGATCCAGGGAATAGCAATCAGCCCCAGCATTTT
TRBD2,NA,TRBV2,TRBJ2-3,CASRRTSEADTQYF,TGTGCCAGCAGACGGACTAGTGAGGCAGATACGCAGTATTTT
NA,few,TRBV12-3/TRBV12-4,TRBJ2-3,CASSLEILATDTQYF,TGTGCCAGCAGTTTAGAGATCCTCGCCACAGATACGCAGTATTTT
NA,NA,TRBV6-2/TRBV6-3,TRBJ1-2,CASSYSLYGYTF,TGTGCCAGCAGTTACTCTCTCTATGGCTACACCTTC
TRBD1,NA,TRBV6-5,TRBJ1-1,CASSYLAGQAMNTEAFF,TGTGCCAGCAGTTACTTGGCGGGACAGGCCATGAACACTGAAGCTTTCTTT
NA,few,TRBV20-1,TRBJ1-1,CSAPWAEGMNTEAFF,TGCAGTGCTCCCTGGGCTGAGGGCATGAACACTGAAGCTTTCTTT
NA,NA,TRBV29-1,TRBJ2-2,CSVEWGTGELFF,TGCAGCGTTGAATGGGGAACCGGGGAGCTGTTTTTT
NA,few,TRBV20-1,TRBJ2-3,CSANPTLSSTDTQYF,TGCAGTGCTAACCCCACCCTTTCTAGCACAGATACGCAGTATTTT
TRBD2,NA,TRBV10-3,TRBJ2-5,CAIRPHLAAGGQETQYF,TGTGCCATCAGGCCCCATTTAGCTGCGGGGGGGCAAGAGACCCAGTACTTC
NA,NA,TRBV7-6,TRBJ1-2,CASSLVLGGPNYGYTF,TGTGCCAGCAGCTTAGTTTTGGGGGGCCCTAACTATGGCTACACCTTC
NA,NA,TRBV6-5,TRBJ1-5,CASSPSGRRGNQPQHF,TGTGCCAGCAGTCCATCCGGCCGCAGAGGCAATCAGCCCCAGCATTTT
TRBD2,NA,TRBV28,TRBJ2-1,CASSLSLAGGRWTHEQFF,TGTGCCAGCAGTTTATCACTAGCGGGGGGGCGATGGACCCATGAGCAGTTCTTC
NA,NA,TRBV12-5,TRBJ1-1,CASGLYLGRAGGTEAFF,TGTGCTAGTGGTTTGTATTTGGGCCGAGCTGGCGGCACTGAAGCTTTCTTT
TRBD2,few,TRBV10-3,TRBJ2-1,CAISESIRLAEQFF,TGTGCCATCAGTGAGTCGATCAGACTAGCTGAGCAGTTCTTC
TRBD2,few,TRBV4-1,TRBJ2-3,CASSQGRGVDTQYF,TGCGCCAGCAGCCAAGGGCGGGGGGTAGATACGCAGTATTTT
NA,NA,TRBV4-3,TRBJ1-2,CASSQSSRVANYGYTF,TGCGCCAGCAGCCAAAGTTCCAGGGTTGCTAACTATGGCTACACCTTC
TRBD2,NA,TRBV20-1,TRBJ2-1,CSARLAGGIDEQFF,TGCAGTGCTAGACTAGCGGGGGGGATCGATGAGCAGTTCTTC
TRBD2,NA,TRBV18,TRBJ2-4,CASSPAGGSGKNIQYF,TGTGCCAGCTCACCAGCGGGGGGTTCGGGCAAAAACATTCAGTACTTC
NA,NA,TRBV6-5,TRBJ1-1,CASRVGRLNTEAFF,TGTGCCAGCAGGGTGGGACGGCTGAACACTGAAGCTTTCTTT
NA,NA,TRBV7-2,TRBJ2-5,CASSPGAVRYF,TGTGCCAGCAGCCCGGGGGCGGTTCGGTACTTC
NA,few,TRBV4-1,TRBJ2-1,CASSQGSRGKFF,TGCGCCAGCAGCCAGGGGTCCCGGGGGAAGTTCTTC
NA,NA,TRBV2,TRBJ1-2,CASSVWLGGHTF,TGTGCCAGCAGTGTTTGGTTGGGCGGCCACACCTTC
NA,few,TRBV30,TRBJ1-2,CAWTPLSAYYTF,TGTGCCTGGACCCCACTGTCGGCCTACTACACCTTC
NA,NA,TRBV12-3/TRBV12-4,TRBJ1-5,CASRTGINQPQHF,TGTGCCAGCAGAACAGGGATTAATCAGCCCCAGCATTTT
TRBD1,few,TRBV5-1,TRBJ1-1,CASSLAEGANPEAFF,TGCGCCAGCAGCTTGGCCGAGGGGGCCAATCCTGAAGCTTTCTTT
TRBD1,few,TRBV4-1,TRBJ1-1,CASSHQTGGRKRDTEAFF,TGCGCCAGCAGCCACCAGACAGGGGGCCGGAAAAGGGACACTGAAGCTTTCTTT
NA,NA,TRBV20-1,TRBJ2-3,CSARTRVGYTDTQYF,TGCAGTGCCAGGACCAGGGTGGGGTATACAGATACGCAGTATTTT
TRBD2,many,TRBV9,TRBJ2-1,CASSPTGGGYNEQFF,TGTGCCAGCAGCCCGACGGGCGGGGGGTACAATGAGCAGTTCTTC
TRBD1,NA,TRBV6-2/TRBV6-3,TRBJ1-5,CASSQRQGQHF,TGTGCCAGCAGCCAAAGACAGGGCCAGCATTTT
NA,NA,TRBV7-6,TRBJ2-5,CVSSLEWTQYF,TGTGTCAGCAGCTTAGAGTGGACCCAGTACTTC
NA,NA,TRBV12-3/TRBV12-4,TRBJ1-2,CATEGGYTF,TGTGCCACCGAAGGGGGCTACACCTTC
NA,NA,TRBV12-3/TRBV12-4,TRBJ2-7,CASSTGLWDEQYF,TGTGCCAGCAGCACCGGGCTCTGGGACGAGCAGTACTTC
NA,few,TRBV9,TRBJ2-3,CASSETHSTDTQYF,TGTGCCAGCAGCGAGACACATAGCACAGATACGCAGTATTTT
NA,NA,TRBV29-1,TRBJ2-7,CSVDRVYNEQYF,TGCAGCGTTGACAGGGTCTACAATGAGCAGTACTTC
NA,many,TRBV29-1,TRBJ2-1,CSVEPIGRVGEQFF,TGCAGCGTTGAACCTATTGGCAGGGTAGGAGAGCAGTTCTTC
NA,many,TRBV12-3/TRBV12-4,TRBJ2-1,CASSPPISGEQFF,TGTGCCAGCAGTCCCCCCATTTCTGGTGAGCAGTTCTTC